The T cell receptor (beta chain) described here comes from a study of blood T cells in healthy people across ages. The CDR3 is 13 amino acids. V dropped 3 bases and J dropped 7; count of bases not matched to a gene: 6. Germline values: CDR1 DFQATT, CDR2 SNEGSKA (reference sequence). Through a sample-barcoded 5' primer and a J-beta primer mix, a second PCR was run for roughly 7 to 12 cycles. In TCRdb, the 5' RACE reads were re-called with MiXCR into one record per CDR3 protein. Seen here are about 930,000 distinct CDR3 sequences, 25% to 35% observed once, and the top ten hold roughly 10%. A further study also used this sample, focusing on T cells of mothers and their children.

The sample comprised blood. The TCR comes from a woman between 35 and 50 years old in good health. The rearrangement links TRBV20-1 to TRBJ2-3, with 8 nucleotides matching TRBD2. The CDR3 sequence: CSASYGGGNTQYF. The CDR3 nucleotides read TGCAGTGCTAGCTACGGGGGGGGTAATACGCAGTATTTT.